Presented here are 16 T cell receptor beta chains from one specimen sequenced in a study of blood T cell repertoires in COVID-19. Assay: immunoSEQ multiplex PCR; the TCRdb copy retains only in-frame clones and omits some. The sample has about 70,000 clones; around 88% are singletons. Sequencing input: peripheral blood. The receptors come from a human donor in a cohort sampled during active COVID-19.

This clone was counted only a few times. The V gene is TRBV7-2, the J gene TRBJ1-3; 9 bases fit TRBD1. The CDR3 spans 15 residues. CDR1 SGHTA and CDR2 FQGNSA come from the germline V gene. J gave up 3 bases and V 5 bases, and 5 bases lay outside the gene matches. The CDR3 spells CASSRQTGGGNTIYF. CDR3 DNA sequence: TGTGCCAGCAGCAGACAGACAGGGGGTGGAAACACCATATATTTT.

This clone was recorded only once. V gene TRBV27 combines with J gene TRBJ1-1; 7 bases align to TRBD1. Germline V gives CDR1 MNHEY, CDR2 SMNVEV (reference sequence). The junction had 11 bases not matched to a gene; V was cut back by 6 bases and J by 7 bases. This CDR3 is 14 amino acids long. The CDR3 sequence is CASRQTGETIEAFF. The CDR3 region has the DNA TGTGCCAGCAGACAAACAGGGGAAACGATTGAAGCTTTCTTT.

This chain connects TRBV19 to TRBJ2-5, with D uncertain. This CDR3 spans 13 amino acids. Trimming took 3 bases from V and 4 from J, leaving 9 bases between them. The germline gives CDR1 LNHDA, CDR2 SQIVND (reference sequence). The CDR3 DNA sequence: TGTGCCAGTAGTATCTCGGGTGGAGAGACCCAGTACTTC. The encoded protein is CASSISGGETQYF.

This sequence joins TRBV7-2 and TRBJ2-5; 7 bases line up with TRBD2. CDR3 size: 15 residues. Germline trimming cut 3 bases from V and 3 bases from J; bases unmatched to any gene: 7. From germline, CDR1 is SGHTA and CDR2 FQGNSA. The CDR3 loop is CASSLSGTTEETQYF. The CDR3 region has the DNA TGTGCCAGCAGCTTGAGCGGGACTACCGAAGAGACCCAGTACTTC.

The chain employs TRBV2 and TRBJ2-7; D is perhaps TRBD2 (7 bases). V was cut by 6 bases and J by 7 bases, with 10 bases left in between. The germline CDR1 and CDR2 sequences are SNHLY and FYNNEI. The CDR3 totals 11 residues. The CDR3 protein is CASRGGVEQYF. In DNA, the CDR3 is TGTGCCAGCAGAGGGGGGGTTGAGCAGTACTTC.

J is TRBJ1-5 and V is TRBV9, with D unclear. Germline V gives CDR1 SGDLS, CDR2 YYNGEE. V lost 2 bases, J lost 2 bases, and 11 bases lay in between. This CDR3 contains 15 residues. CDR3 amino acids: CASSVEGTGNQPQHF. The CDR3 nucleotides read TGTGCCAGCAGCGTGGAGGGTACGGGCAATCAGCCCCAGCATTTT.

The chain employs TRBV6-6 and TRBJ1-1; 8 nucleotides align to TRBD1. The V gene's germline CDR1 is MNHNY and CDR2 SVGAGI (reference sequence). CDR3 length: 16 amino acids. The trim removed 4 bases at V and 0 bases at J, leaving 7 bases unmatched. The CDR3 spells CASSSNRGGMNTEAFF. The CDR3 DNA is TGTGCCAGCAGTTCCAACAGGGGGGGCATGAACACTGAAGCTTTCTTT.

DNA of the CDR3: TGTGCCAGCAGCCCCGAGTCGGCCTACGAGCAGTACTTC. Residues: CASSPESAYEQYF. The V call is TRBV12-3 or TRBV12-4, the J call TRBJ2-7; unclear D gene. V shed 6 bases and J shed 2 bases, with 11 bases lying between them. The CDR3 extends over 13 amino acids.

On this clone itself: Mismatch with germline at one junction end may stem from a read error. The genes are TRBV6-5 and TRBJ1-5, with no clear D. The CDR3 runs 15 residues. CDR1 and CDR2 (germline): MNHEY, SVGAGI. In DNA form, the CDR3 reads TGTGCCAGCAGTGACTCAAGGGTGAGCGGGCAGCCCCAGCATTTT. Protein sequence: CASSDSRVSGQPQHF.

The chain combines TRBV14 with TRBJ2-7; no clear D gene. Germline V gives CDR1 SGHDN, CDR2 FVKESK. The length of the CDR3 is 14 residues. V was pared by 3 bases and J by 3 bases, with 12 bases between. The CDR3 bases are TGTGCCAGCAGCCATTCCGGTGCCTACTACGAGCAGTACTTC. It codes for CASSHSGAYYEQYF.

This clone was seen just once. This sequence joins TRBV5-6 and TRBJ2-5, with a weak D call TRBD2 (5 bases). The CDR3 runs 15 residues. Trimming took off 4 bases at V and 2 bases at J, with 15 bases between the two ends. The germline V gene encodes CDR1 SGHDT and CDR2 YYEEEE. The CDR3 DNA reads TGTGCCAGCAGCGAATCCCGGGGTTGGCAAGAGACCCAGTACTTC. The encoded protein is CASSESRGWQETQYF.

The J gene is TRBJ1-2, the V gene TRBV12-3 or TRBV12-4; 9 bases are a match to TRBD1. Trimming at V came to 6 bases and at J to 5 bases, leaving 4 bases not matched to a gene. The CDR3 extends over 13 amino acids. CDR3 bases: TGTGCCAGCAGCGGACAGGGGCGATATGGCTACACCTTC. As protein: CASSGQGRYGYTF.

This sequence joins TRBV7-9 and TRBJ1-5, with a weak D call TRBD1 (5 bases). The length of the CDR3 is 13 residues. V was clipped by 1 base and J by 6 bases, with 7 bases between them. Germline CDR1 SEHNR, CDR2 FQNEAQ (reference sequence). Here the CDR3 reads CASSLGTLQPQHF. Here the CDR3 DNA reads TGTGCCAGCAGCTTAGGGACACTTCAGCCCCAGCATTTT.

The chain couples TRBV9 to TRBJ1-6; D is undetermined. CDR3 length equals 14 residues. CDR1 and CDR2 (germline): SGDLS, YYNGEE. V lost 0 bases and J lost 8, with 9 bases in between. DNA for the CDR3: TGTGCCAGCAGCGTAGAGGGCGGGGATTCACCCCTCCACTTT. Protein: CASSVEGGDSPLHF. Combining the CDR3 with reference TRBV9 and TRBJ1-6 gives the whole variable domain DSGVTQTPKHLITATGQRVTLRCSPRSGDLSVYWYQQSLDQGLQFLIQYYNGEERAKGNILERFSAQQFPDLHSELNLSSLELGDSALYFCASSVEGGDSPLHFGNGTRLTVT.

J is TRBJ2-2 and V is TRBV29-1, with 11 positions matching TRBD1. Per germline, CDR1 SQVTM and CDR2 ANQGSEA. After removal of 4 bases from V and 8 bases from J, the junction contained 3 bases not matched to a gene. The CDR3 has 13 amino acids. This CDR3 is CSVGDRGLGELFF. CDR3 sequence (DNA): TGCAGCGTTGGGGACAGGGGGTTAGGGGAGCTGTTTTTT.

V usage is TRBV2 and J usage is TRBJ2-5, with TRBD2 matching over 12 bases. The V and J ends lost 7 bases and 5 bases, in that order; junction bases with no gene match: 8. The CDR3 spans 15 residues. CDR1 SNHLY and CDR2 FYNNEI come from the germline V gene. The CDR3 nucleotides read TGTGCCAGCACCCGGACTAGCGGGGTTCTGGAGACCCAGTACTTC. Its protein product is CASTRTSGVLETQYF.